Listed here is a single T cell receptor (beta chain). This specimen comes from a study of blood T cell repertoires in COVID-19. At the level of the study: Samples came from the United States, Italy and Spain, spanning acute and convalescent COVID-19. PBMCs, B-cell-depleted T cells, or T cells provided the cDNA or gDNA that made up the material.

CDR1 is GTSNPN, CDR2 SVGIG, per germline (reference sequence). The CDR3 extends over 13 amino acids. The V end lost 5 bases, the J end lost 5 bases, and 15 bases lay between the germline ends. In the authors' workflow: Reference gene primer amplification gave nucleated cell count estimates. Assay: immunoSEQ multiplex PCR; the TCRdb copy retains only in-frame clones and omits some. V and J calls and clone size are given by that table; D and trimming were obtained from the DNA. The table has 350,000 to 450,000 clones, more than 70% seen once. The sample taken for sequencing was peripheral blood. The TCR was taken from a man aged 35-49 years with acute or convalescent COVID-19. The genes are TRBV30 and TRBJ1-2; D is possibly TRBD1 (5 bases). CDR3 residues: CAWDSNRFYGYTF. Written as DNA, the CDR3 is TGTGCCTGGGACAGCAATAGATTTTATGGCTACACCTTC.